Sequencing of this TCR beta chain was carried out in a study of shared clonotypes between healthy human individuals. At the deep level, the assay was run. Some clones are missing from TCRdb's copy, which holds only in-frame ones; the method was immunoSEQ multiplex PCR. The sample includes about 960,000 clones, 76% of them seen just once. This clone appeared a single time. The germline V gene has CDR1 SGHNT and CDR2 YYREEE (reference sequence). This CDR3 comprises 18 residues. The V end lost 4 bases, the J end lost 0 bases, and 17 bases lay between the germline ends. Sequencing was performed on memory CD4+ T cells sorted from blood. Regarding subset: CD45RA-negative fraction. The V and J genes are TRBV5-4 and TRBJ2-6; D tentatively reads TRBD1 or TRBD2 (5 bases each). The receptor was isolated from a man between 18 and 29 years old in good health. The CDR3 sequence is CASSPLGAGSSGANVLTF. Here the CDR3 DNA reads TGTGCCAGCAGCCCGCTCGGGGCAGGGAGCTCTGGGGCCAACGTCCTGACTTTC.